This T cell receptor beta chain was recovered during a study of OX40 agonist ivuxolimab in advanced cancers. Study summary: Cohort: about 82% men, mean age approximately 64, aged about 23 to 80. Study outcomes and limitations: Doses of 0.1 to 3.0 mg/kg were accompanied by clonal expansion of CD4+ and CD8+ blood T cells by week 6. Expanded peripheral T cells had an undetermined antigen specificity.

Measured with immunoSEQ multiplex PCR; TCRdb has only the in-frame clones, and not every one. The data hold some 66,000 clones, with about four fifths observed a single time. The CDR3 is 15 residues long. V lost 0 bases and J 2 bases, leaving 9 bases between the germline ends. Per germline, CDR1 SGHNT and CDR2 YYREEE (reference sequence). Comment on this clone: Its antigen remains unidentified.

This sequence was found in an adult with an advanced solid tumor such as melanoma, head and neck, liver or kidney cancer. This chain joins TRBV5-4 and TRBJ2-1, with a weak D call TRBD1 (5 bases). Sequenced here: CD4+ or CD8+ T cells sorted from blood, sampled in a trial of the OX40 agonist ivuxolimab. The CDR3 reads CASSLERGAYNEQFF. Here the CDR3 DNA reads TGTGCCAGCAGCTTGGAAAGGGGCGCCTACAATGAGCAGTTCTTC.